What follows are 21 T cell receptor beta chains derived from one specimen sequenced in a study of T cell responses to AZD1222 COVID-19 vaccine. The method was immunoSEQ multiplex PCR; TCRdb's version includes in-frame clones alone and lacks a portion of them. The profile shows some 280,000 clones, 90% to 95% of them singletons. Source: peripheral blood, taken 28 days after the second AZD1222 dose. Source of these receptors: an adult who received the AZD1222 COVID-19 vaccine.

This clone was seen a single time. This chain connects TRBV5-1 to TRBJ2-2, with a weak D call TRBD2 (6 bases). The germline V and J ends were trimmed by 4 bases and 2 bases, with 12 bases remaining between them. The CDR3 length is 15 residues. Germline lookup yields CDR1 SGHRS and CDR2 YFSETQ. CDR3: CASSRRAVNTGELFF. The DNA of the CDR3 is TGCGCCAGCAGCCGGAGGGCAGTTAACACCGGGGAGCTGTTTTTT.

The chain uses TRBV20-1 and TRBJ2-2; D is possibly TRBD2 (6 bases). Germline CDR1 and CDR2: DFQATT and SNEGSKA (reference sequence). The CDR3 length is 15 residues. The V gene lost 3 bases and the J gene lost 0 bases, with 11 bases spanning the gap. The CDR3 nucleotides read TGCAGTGCTAGTAGGGTAGCGGCGAACACCGGGGAGCTGTTTTTT. Protein: CSASRVAANTGELFF.

The chain joins TRBV6-2 or TRBV6-3 to TRBJ1-2; D call uncertain. The germline gives CDR1 MNHEY, CDR2 SVGEGT. The CDR3 is 13 amino acids. V lost 0 bases to trimming and J lost 0 bases, with 2 bases between them. CDR3 sequence: CASSYSSNYGYTF. CDR3 DNA sequence: TGTGCCAGCAGTTACTCATCTAACTATGGCTACACCTTC.

V is TRBV29-1 and J is TRBJ2-7; 7 bases map to TRBD1. The CDR3 loop spans 13 amino acids. Per the germline V gene, CDR1 is SQVTM and CDR2 is ANQGSEA. With V trimmed by 4 bases and J by 2 bases, 5 bases remained unmatched. The CDR3 nucleotides read TGCAGCGTTGCCTTAGACAGGGCCTACGAGCAGTACTTC. Protein sequence: CSVALDRAYEQYF.

V and J are TRBV7-8 and TRBJ1-5; 9 nucleotides align to TRBD1. This CDR3 contains 20 residues. Germline V lookup: CDR1 SGHVS, CDR2 FQNEAQ. V was pared by 5 bases and J by 1 base, with 18 bases of the junction left unmatched. CDR3 coding DNA: TGTGCCAGCAGCAGAAACCGGGACAGGGAGGGTTGGGTGAGCAATCAGCCCCAGCATTTT. Its translation: CASSRNRDREGWVSNQPQHF.

This chain joins TRBV29-1 and TRBJ1-1, with 9 bases lining up with TRBD1. The ends lost 5 bases at V and 1 base at J; junction bases unmatched: 5. CDR3 length equals 14 residues. Germline CDR1 SQVTM, CDR2 ANQGSEA. CDR3 protein: CSVYRDRENTEAFF. DNA for the CDR3: TGCAGCGTTTACCGGGACAGGGAGAACACTGAAGCTTTCTTT.

The CDR3 loop reads CASSDRGSPLHF. The CDR3 bases are TGTGCCAGCAGTGACAGGGGATCACCCCTCCACTTT. The chain uses TRBV6-1 and TRBJ1-6; maybe TRBD1 (6 bases). Germline values: CDR1 MNHNS, CDR2 SASEGT. This CDR3 region has 12 residues. The germline V and J ends were trimmed by 3 bases and 10 bases, with 7 bases remaining between them.

The J gene is TRBJ2-5, the V gene TRBV6-5, with D possibly TRBD1 on 6 matching bases. The CDR3 is 15 amino acids. Germline lookup yields CDR1 MNHEY and CDR2 SVGAGI. Trimming shortened V by 0 bases and J by 4 bases, and 12 bases separated the two germline ends. The CDR3 here is CASSYSKTGLETQYF. CDR3 DNA: TGTGCCAGCAGTTACTCAAAAACAGGGTTAGAGACCCAGTACTTC.

The V and J genes are TRBV19 and TRBJ2-5, with 9 nucleotides matching TRBD1. In germline, CDR1 is LNHDA, CDR2 SQIVND (reference sequence). V trimming: 4 bases; J trimming: 7 bases; junction bases outside the gene matches: 7. The CDR3 covers 14 residues. The CDR3 region has the DNA TGTGCCAGTAGTACTACAGGGGGCGGTGGGACCCAGTACTTC. This encodes CASSTTGGGGTQYF.

V usage is TRBV2 and J usage is TRBJ1-1; D gene ambiguous. From germline, CDR1 is SNHLY and CDR2 FYNNEI. Trimming pared 6 bases from V and 0 bases from J, leaving 8 bases between. The CDR3 totals 13 residues. In DNA, the CDR3 is TGTGCCAGCAGCCCCTCCATGAACACTGAAGCTTTCTTT. It encodes CASSPSMNTEAFF.

This chain joins TRBV2 and TRBJ2-7; D assignment may be TRBD1 or TRBD2 (5 bases each). The V end lost 6 bases, the J end lost 6 bases, and 15 bases lay between the germline ends. The CDR3 runs to 13 residues. Germline CDR1 and CDR2: SNHLY and FYNNEI. The CDR3 nucleotides are TGTGCCAGCAGAACCGGGCGAGGGGTCGAGCAGTACTTC. Protein: CASRTGRGVEQYF. The variable domain in full, with the rest retrieved from reference TRBV2 and TRBJ2-7, is EPEVTQTPSHQVTQMGQEVILRCVPISNHLYFYWYRQILGQKVEFLVSFYNNEISEKSEIFDDQFSVERPDGSNFTLKIRSTKLEDSAMYFCASRTGRGVEQYFGPGTRLTVT.

The chain has TRBV6-5 and TRBJ2-7; 7 bases align to TRBD1. The germline V gene has CDR1 MNHEY and CDR2 SVGAGI. V was clipped by 6 bases and J by 12 bases; unmatched bases: 5. The CDR3 is 10 residues long. CDR3 sequence (DNA): TGTGCCAGCAGGTCGGGACAGATGTACTTC. It specifies CASRSGQMYF.

The chain combines TRBV12-3 or TRBV12-4 with TRBJ2-5; D is unclear. Trimming stripped 3 bases from V and 3 bases from J, with 8 bases between. This CDR3 has 13 residues. The CDR3, as DNA: TGTGCCAGCAGTTTTCCTACTAAAGAGACCCAGTACTTC. As protein: CASSFPTKETQYF.

The V and J genes are TRBV1 and TRBJ2-7; the table names TRBD2, a call not compared with the DNA. TRBV1 is given as a pseudogene. The CDR3 consists of 14 residues. The CDR3 sequence is CTSSSPPVSYEQYF. DNA for the CDR3: TGCACCAGCAGCTCTCCCCCGGTCTCGTACGAGCAGTACTTC.

This chain uses TRBV13 with TRBJ1-2; weak D call: TRBD1 (6 bases). The CDR3 extends over 13 amino acids. Trimming left V 0 bases short and J 4 bases short, with 6 bases between. Per germline, CDR1 PRHDT and CDR2 FYEKMQ (reference sequence). The CDR3 DNA reads as TGTGCCAGCAGCTTAGGCAGGGGCTATGGCTACACCTTC. This sequence encodes CASSLGRGYGYTF. Looking up the rest from reference TRBV13 and TRBJ1-2 gives the full variable domain: AAGVIQSPRHLIKEKRETATLKCYPIPRHDTVYWYQQGPGQDPQFLISFYEKMQSDKGSIPDRFSAQQFSDYHSELNMSSLELGDSALYFCASSLGRGYGYTFGSGTRLTVV.

The sample holds one count of this clone. This sequence joins TRBV19 and TRBJ1-1; unclear D gene. Germline CDR1 and CDR2: LNHDA and SQIVND (reference sequence). The V gene lost 5 bases and the J gene lost 3 bases, with 13 bases spanning the gap. This CDR3 comprises 14 residues. CDR3 nucleotides: TGTGCCAGTAGTCGGGCGGGATTTTACACTGAAGCTTTCTTT. Translated, it gives CASSRAGFYTEAFF.

This chain connects TRBV5-6 to TRBJ1-1; 7 nucleotides align to TRBD1. The CDR3 length is 13 residues. Per germline, CDR1 SGHDT and CDR2 YYEEEE. The junction had 9 bases not matched to a gene; V was cut back by 0 bases and J by 13 bases. The CDR3, as DNA: TGTGCCAGCAGCTTGGGGTACACAGGGGAGAATTTCTTT. Its translation: CASSLGYTGENFF.

The rearrangement uses TRBV18 and TRBJ1-1, with a tentative D call TRBD1 (5 bases). The CDR3 sequence is 16 residues long. Trimming cost V 3 bases and J 6 bases, with 20 bases left between them. Germline CDR1 reads KGHSH; CDR2 reads LQKENI. The DNA for the CDR3 is TGTGCCAGCTCACCTGATCGTGTGGGTTCGGGGGCTGAAGCTTTCTTT. Translated: CASSPDRVGSGAEAFF.

The chain employs TRBV6-1 and TRBJ1-2; D unclear. The germline V gene encodes CDR1 MNHNS and CDR2 SASEGT. The CDR3 has 13 amino acids. Trimming shortened V by 2 bases and J by 4 bases, and 8 bases separated the two germline ends. The CDR3 sequence: CASSEYGSYGYTF. As DNA, the CDR3 is TGTGCCAGCAGTGAATACGGCTCCTATGGCTACACCTTC.

The J gene is TRBJ2-1, the V gene TRBV19; D tentatively fits TRBD1 or TRBD2 (5 bases each). The CDR3 is made up of 17 amino acids. The germline V gene has CDR1 LNHDA and CDR2 SQIVND (reference sequence). Trimming shortened V by 0 bases and J by 5 bases, and 17 bases separated the two germline ends. CDR3 nucleotide sequence: TGTGCCAGTAGTATAGATCGTGAGGGGTGGGAGAACAATGAGCAGTTCTTC. This sequence encodes CASSIDREGWENNEQFF.

The rearrangement links TRBV25-1 to TRBJ2-1; 7 bases map to TRBD2. The CDR3 has 14 residues. The V gene end was trimmed by 7 bases and the J gene end by 7 bases; junction bases not matched to a gene: 10. Germline loops: CDR1 MGHDK, CDR2 SYGVNS. The CDR3 bases are TGTGCCAGCACCCTGGGAGGGACGGCTAATGAGCAGTTCTTC. Amino acids: CASTLGGTANEQFF.